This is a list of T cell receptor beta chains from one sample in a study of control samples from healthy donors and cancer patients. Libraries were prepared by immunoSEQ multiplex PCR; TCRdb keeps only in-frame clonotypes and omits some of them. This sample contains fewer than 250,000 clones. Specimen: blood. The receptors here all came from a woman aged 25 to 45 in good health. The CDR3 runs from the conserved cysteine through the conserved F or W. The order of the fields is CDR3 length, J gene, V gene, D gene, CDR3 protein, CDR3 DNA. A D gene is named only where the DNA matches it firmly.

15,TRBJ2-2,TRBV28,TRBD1,CASRATGGPTGELFF,TGTGCCAGCAGGGCGACAGGGGGACCTACCGGGGAGCTGTTTTTT
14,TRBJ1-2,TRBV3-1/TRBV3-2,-,CASSQEGNSYGYTF,TGTGCCAGCAGCCAAGAAGGGAACAGCTATGGCTACACCTTC
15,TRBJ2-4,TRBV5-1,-,CASSFSGVSGNIQYF,TGCGCCAGCAGCTTCTCCGGGGTTTCGGGAAACATTCAGTACTTC
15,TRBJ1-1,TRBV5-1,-,CASSLVGYMNTEAFF,TGCGCCAGCAGCTTGGTTGGCTACATGAACACTGAAGCTTTCTTT
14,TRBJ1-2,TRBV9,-,CASSGPRGGYGYTF,TGTGCCAGCAGCGGCCCCCGGGGGGGCTATGGCTACACCTTC
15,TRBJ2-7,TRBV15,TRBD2,CATSRGRGGAYEQYF,TGTGCCACCAGCAGAGGACGGGGGGGAGCCTACGAGCAGTACTTC
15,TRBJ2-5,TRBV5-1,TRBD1,CASSIWTGPQETQYF,TGCGCCAGCAGCATATGGACAGGGCCTCAAGAGACCCAGTACTTC
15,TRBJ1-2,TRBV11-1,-,CASSLQGTANYGYTF,TGTGCCAGCAGCTTACAGGGGACCGCTAACTATGGCTACACCTTC
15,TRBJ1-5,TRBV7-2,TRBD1,CASSWGQASNQPQHF,TGTGCCAGCAGCTGGGGACAGGCGAGCAATCAGCCCCAGCATTTT
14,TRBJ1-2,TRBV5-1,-,CASSLPLNSGGYTF,TGCGCCAGCAGCTTGCCTCTCAATAGTGGTGGCTACACCTTC
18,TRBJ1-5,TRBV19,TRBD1,CASSILGQGGDSNQPQHF,TGTGCCAGTAGTATTCTGGGACAGGGAGGGGATAGCAATCAGCCCCAGCATTTT
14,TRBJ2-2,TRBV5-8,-,CASSLIGKTGELFF,TGTGCCAGCAGCTTAATCGGAAAAACCGGGGAGCTGTTTTTT
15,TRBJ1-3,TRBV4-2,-,CASSQDPFSGNTIYF,TGTGCCAGCAGCCAAGATCCCTTTTCTGGAAACACCATATATTTT
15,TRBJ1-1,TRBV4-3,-,CASSQDLGANTEAFF,TGCGCCAGCAGCCAGGACCTCGGGGCGAACACTGAAGCTTTCTTT
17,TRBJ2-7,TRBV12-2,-,CASRSRDRALSSYEQYF,TGTGCAAGTCGCTCCCGGGACAGGGCCTTAAGCTCCTACGAGCAGTACTTC
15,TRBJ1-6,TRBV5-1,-,CASSFWGSYNSPLHF,TGCGCCAGCAGCTTCTGGGGGTCCTATAATTCACCCCTCCACTTT
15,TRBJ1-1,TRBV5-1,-,CASSLGATGRTEAFF,TGCGCCAGCAGCTTGGGGGCAACAGGGAGGACTGAAGCTTTCTTT
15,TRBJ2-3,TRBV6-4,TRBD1,CASARDRGSTDTQYF,TGTGCCAGCGCCCGGGACAGGGGGTCCACAGATACGCAGTATTTT
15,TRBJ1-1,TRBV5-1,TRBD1,CASGPSTGVNTEAFF,TGCGCCAGCGGGCCCTCTACAGGGGTGAACACTGAAGCTTTCTTT
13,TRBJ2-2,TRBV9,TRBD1,CASRRQGAGELFF,TGTGCCAGCAGACGACAGGGGGCCGGGGAGCTGTTTTTT
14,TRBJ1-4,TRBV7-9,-,CASSESSGGEKLFF,TGTGCCAGCAGCGAAAGCTCGGGAGGGGAAAAACTGTTTTTT
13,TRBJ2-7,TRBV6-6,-,CASTRGGSYEQYF,TGTGCCAGCACCCGGGGCGGATCCTACGAGCAGTACTTC
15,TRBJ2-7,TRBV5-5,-,CASSLEDRGSYEQYF,TGTGCCAGCAGCTTGGAGGACAGAGGTTCTTACGAGCAGTACTTC
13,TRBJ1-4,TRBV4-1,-,CASSQVQGEKLFF,TGCGCCAGCAGCCAAGTACAGGGTGAAAAACTGTTTTTT
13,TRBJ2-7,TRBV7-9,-,CASSAPQAYEQYF,TGTGCCAGCAGCGCCCCCCAGGCCTACGAGCAGTACTTC
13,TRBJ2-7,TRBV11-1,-,CASSLARPYEQYF,TGTGCCAGCAGCTTAGCCCGGCCCTACGAGCAGTACTTC
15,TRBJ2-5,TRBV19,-,CASSTIWTDQETQYF,TGTGCCAGTAGTACCATCTGGACAGACCAAGAGACCCAGTACTTC
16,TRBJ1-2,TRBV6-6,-,CASSYSSSRTHYGYTF,TGTGCCAGCAGTTACTCAAGTTCCCGGACCCACTATGGCTACACCTTC
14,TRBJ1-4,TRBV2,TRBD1,CASSEGTGTEKLFF,TGTGCCAGCAGTGAAGGGACAGGTACTGAAAAACTGTTTTTT
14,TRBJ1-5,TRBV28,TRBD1,CASSSGQGGQPQHF,TGTGCCAGCAGTTCCGGACAGGGTGGTCAGCCCCAGCATTTT
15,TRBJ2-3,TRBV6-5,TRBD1,CASSSRQGRGDTQYF,TGTGCCAGCAGTTCACGACAGGGGCGCGGAGATACGCAGTATTTT
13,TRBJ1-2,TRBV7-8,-,CASSLGTEGGYTF,TGTGCCAGCAGCTTAGGGACCGAAGGTGGCTACACCTTC
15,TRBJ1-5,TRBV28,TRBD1,CASSRTGSSNQPQHF,TGTGCCAGCAGCCGGACAGGGAGTAGCAATCAGCCCCAGCATTTT
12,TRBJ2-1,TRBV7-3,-,CASSSESGIQFF,TGTGCCAGCAGCTCGGAAAGCGGTATCCAGTTCTTC
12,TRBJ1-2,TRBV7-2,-,CASTPGVGGYTF,TGTGCCAGCACCCCGGGGGTGGGGGGCTACACCTTC
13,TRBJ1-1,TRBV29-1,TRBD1,CSVAGTGSIEAFF,TGCAGCGTGGCCGGGACAGGGTCTATTGAAGCTTTCTTT
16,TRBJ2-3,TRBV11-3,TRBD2,CASSFGFSGGTDTQYF,TGTGCCAGCAGCTTTGGGTTTAGCGGGGGCACAGATACGCAGTATTTT
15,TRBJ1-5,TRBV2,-,CASSVTGPRNQPQHF,TGTGCCAGCAGTGTTACTGGGCCTCGAAATCAGCCCCAGCATTTT
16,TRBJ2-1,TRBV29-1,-,CSVDTGVDGGYNEQFF,TGCAGCGTTGACACAGGGGTCGACGGGGGTTACAATGAGCAGTTCTTC
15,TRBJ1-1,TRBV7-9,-,CASSSYDLGNTEAFF,TGTGCCAGCAGCTCCTATGACCTTGGGAACACTGAAGCTTTCTTT
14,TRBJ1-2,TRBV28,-,CASTLGGGYYGYTF,TGTGCCAGCACCCTAGGGGGGGGCTACTATGGCTACACCTTC
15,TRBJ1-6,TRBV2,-,CASSHRDTEISPLHF,TGTGCCAGCAGTCACCGGGACACTGAAATTTCACCCCTCCACTTT